The source of this TCR beta chain is a study of cytomegalovirus exposure and HLA in healthy donors. 13 Jbeta primers and 60 Vbeta primers were used for the PCR. Repertoires were generated with immunoSEQ multiplex PCR, while TCRdb's copy carries only in-frame clones and drops some. The data show tens of thousands of clones, and the top ten clones hold approximately 6.8%. The CDR3 is made up of 16 amino acids. From germline, CDR1 is MDHEN and CDR2 SYDVKM. The junction had 3 bases not matched to a gene; V was cut back by 5 bases and J by 4 bases. About this clone: Its matching antigen is unknown.

Findings of the study overall: At a 0.05 false discovery rate, a later analysis found 16,951 TCR beta sequences to be associated with HLA alleles. In an earlier analysis, productive rearrangement rates for most beta V segments clustered near 87% or 30%. An observed cluster of highly shared sequence variants was recorded as a likely sequencing artifact.

The TCR originated in a woman aged 40 to 55 in good health and CMV-seronegative. The chain has TRBV28 and TRBJ2-1; TRBD2 matches at 15 bases. Sample: PBMCs. In DNA, the CDR3 is TGTGCCAGCAGTGGCGGGACTAGCGGGGGGTACAATGAGCAGTTCTTC. Translation: CASSGGTSGGYNEQFF. The variable domain in full, completed from reference TRBV28 and TRBJ2-1, reads DVKVTQSSRYLVKRTGEKVFLECVQDMDHENMFWYRQDPGLGLRLIYFSYDVKMKEKGDIPEGYSVSREKKERFSLILESASTNQTSMYLCASSGGTSGGYNEQFFGPGTRLTVL.